A selection of T cell receptor beta chains follows, all from one sample in a study of blood T cells in healthy people across ages. TCRdb reanalysed the 5' RACE reads using MiXCR and keeps one entry per CDR3 protein. This table holds about 540,000 distinct CDR3 sequences, 20% to 30% found once. The same data also contributed to another study, on T cells of mothers and their children.

Source material: blood. These TCRs come from a boy younger than 18 in good health. The CDR3 runs from the conserved cysteine through the conserved F or W. D genes are given only for firm matches. The listing skips clone size in some rows; elsewhere it reads once, few, many or a size class.

D,J,size,V,CDR3,DNA
.,TRBJ1-3,.,TRBV20-1,CSARRGGSGNTIYF,TGCAGTGCTAGACGAGGGGGTTCTGGAAACACCATATATTTT
.,TRBJ2-3,few,TRBV12-3/TRBV12-4,CASSFRRGSTDTQYF,TGTGCCAGCAGTTTTCGGCGGGGTAGCACAGATACGCAGTATTTT
.,TRBJ2-1,.,TRBV29-1,CSVEAVRTYNEQFF,TGCAGCGTTGAAGCGGTTAGGACTTACAATGAGCAGTTCTTC
.,TRBJ2-6,.,TRBV14,CASSQEYGGRGLRRSGANVLTF,TGTGCCAGCAGCCAAGAGTATGGTGGCAGGGGTCTCCGGAGGTCTGGGGCCAACGTCCTGACTTTC
.,TRBJ1-1,.,TRBV6-1,CAALPMFVYNTEAFF,TGTGCCGCCCTCCCCATGTTCGTATACAACACCGAAGCTTTCTTT
.,TRBJ2-5,.,TRBV4-2,CASSQIGGGLGETQYF,TGTGCCAGCAGCCAAATTGGTGGGGGCCTCGGGGAGACCCAGTACTTC
TRBD2,TRBJ2-1,few,TRBV10-3,CAIRASAGGTTNEQFF,TGTGCCATCAGGGCCTCAGCGGGGGGAACCACGAATGAGCAGTTCTTC
TRBD2,TRBJ2-7,.,TRBV27,CASSPIAGGAYEQYF,TGTGCCAGCAGCCCAATAGCGGGAGGGGCTTACGAGCAGTACTTC
TRBD2,TRBJ2-1,.,TRBV6-2/TRBV6-3,CASSYSGSGRGEQFF,TGTGCCAGCAGTTACTCGGGTAGCGGGAGAGGTGAGCAGTTCTTC
.,TRBJ2-1,once,TRBV5-1,CASRHTGSRAYNEQFF,TGCGCCAGCAGACATACAGGGTCTCGGGCCTACAATGAGCAGTTCTTC
TRBD2,TRBJ2-4,.,TRBV2,CASRAGASGRDKKNIQYF,TGTGCCAGCAGGGCGGGGGCTAGCGGGAGAGATAAGAAAAACATTCAGTACTTC
TRBD2,TRBJ2-5,few,TRBV12-3/TRBV12-4,CASSLGGSSETQYF,TGTGCCAGCAGTTTAGGCGGGAGCTCCGAGACCCAGTACTTC
.,TRBJ1-2,.,TRBV27,CASKPGGGNYGYTF,TGTGCCAGCAAACCTGGGGGGGGTAACTATGGCTACACCTTC
.,TRBJ1-4,.,TRBV7-9,CASSLSAGGKLFF,TGTGCCAGCAGCTTATCGGCAGGCGGAAAACTGTTTTTT
.,TRBJ2-5,few,TRBV7-2,CASTLGQQFKKDRYF,TGTGCCAGCACCTTAGGTCAACAGTTCAAGAAGGACCGGTACTTC
.,TRBJ1-5,.,TRBV24-1,CATSDPRVADQPQHF,TGTGCCACCAGTGACCCTCGTGTCGCAGATCAGCCCCAGCATTTT
.,TRBJ1-1,.,TRBV6-1,CASSPGRSFRTEAFF,TGTGCCAGCAGCCCGGGACGTAGCTTCCGGACTGAAGCTTTCTTT
.,TRBJ2-1,.,TRBV7-9,CASAMVEQFF,TGTGCCAGTGCAATGGTTGAGCAGTTCTTC
.,TRBJ1-1,.,TRBV4-1,CASSHPGTLNTEAFF,TGCGCCAGCAGCCATCCCGGGACACTGAACACTGAAGCTTTCTTT
.,TRBJ2-7,.,TRBV20-1,CSANPPGRDHEQYF,TGCAGTGCTAACCCTCCGGGGCGGGACCACGAGCAGTACTTC
TRBD2,TRBJ2-7,once,TRBV20-1,CSARDGEAASGRAYEQYF,TGCAGTGCTAGAGATGGTGAGGCGGCTAGCGGGAGGGCCTACGAGCAGTACTTC
TRBD1,TRBJ1-2,many,TRBV7-6,CASSPGQGDGYTF,TGTGCCAGCAGCCCGGGACAGGGGGATGGCTACACCTTC
.,TRBJ2-2,many,TRBV18,CASSRAGELFF,TGTGCCAGCTCACGTGCCGGGGAGCTGTTTTTT
TRBD1,TRBJ2-7,.,TRBV7-2,CASSPHTGGEQYF,TGTGCCAGCAGCCCACACACAGGGGGCGAGCAGTACTTC
.,TRBJ2-1,many,TRBV19,CASSIAGTTKQFF,TGTGCCAGTAGTATAGCCGGGACCACCAAGCAGTTCTTC
.,TRBJ1-4,.,TRBV18,CASSPGRMNEKLFF,TGTGCCAGCTCACCTGGCAGGATGAATGAAAAACTGTTTTTT
.,TRBJ2-7,many,TRBV20-1,CSARGQGSYEQYF,TGCAGTGCTAGAGGGCAGGGCTCCTACGAGCAGTACTTC
.,TRBJ2-3,few,TRBV5-1,CASNNAQDTDTQYF,TGCGCCAGCAATAATGCCCAGGACACAGATACGCAGTATTTT